The 7 T cell receptor beta chains listed next were all sequenced from one sample in a study of T-cell memory formation after mild COVID-19 (dated by TCRdb to the early 2020s). Receptors were amplified or captured by 5' RACE. Sequenced on an Illumina NovaSeq 6000. The public reads were quality trimmed at Q25 with fastp and then assembled into clones with MiXCR by TCRdb, keeping productive beta chains. Rows with a matching CDR3 protein are joined into one entry that keeps the most common DNA and genes. The sample table records about 430,000 distinct CDR3 sequences; more than 15% of these occur just once. 20% to 25% of the sample is in the top ten clones. Sequenced sample: PBMCs or a T cell subset sorted from them (not recorded which). These receptors all come from a man in his late teens or twenties who had mild COVID-19 (a few samples of this study predate the infection). The sample titles of this study are shuffled in the database, so cell type and time point are left out; the donor was told from shared clones.

This rearrangement joins TRBV7-9 to TRBJ2-3; 10 nucleotides agree with TRBD2. Germline CDR1 SEHNR, CDR2 FQNEAQ (reference sequence). The CDR3 is made up of 16 amino acids. V lost 3 bases and J lost 2; bases outside the gene matches: 5. The CDR3 nucleotides read TGTGCCAGCAGCTTCTGGCTAGCGGGGGTCACAGATACGCAGTATTTT. This gives the protein CASSFWLAGVTDTQYF.

The chain links TRBV2 to TRBJ2-1; tentative D call: TRBD1 (6 bases). The CDR3 is 11 amino acids. CDR1 and CDR2 (germline): SNHLY, FYNNEI. V lost 7 bases and J 7 bases, leaving 8 bases between the germline ends. CDR3 in amino acids: CASNTGNEQFF. CDR3 nucleotides: TGTGCCAGCAATACAGGGAATGAGCAGTTCTTC.

This chain joins TRBV12-3 or TRBV12-4 and TRBJ2-3, with 7 bases aligning to TRBD2. The CDR3 has 17 residues. The J segment lost 6 bases and the V segment lost 7 bases, leaving 19 bases of the junction unmatched. CDR3 loop: CASTGSRLAARGDTQYF. The CDR3 DNA follows: TGTGCCAGCACGGGTTCTCGGCTAGCGGCACGAGGGGATACGCAGTATTTT.

V and J are TRBV7-2 and TRBJ1-6; D is ambiguous. CDR3 length: 15 residues. Germline values: CDR1 SGHTA, CDR2 FQGNSA. The V end was cut by 1 base, the J end by 7 bases, with 11 bases between. CDR3 sequence (DNA): TGTGCCAGCAGCTTAGTAAGCAGGAGCAATTCACCCCTCCACTTT. It is translated as CASSLVSRSNSPLHF.

The chain employs TRBV5-1 and TRBJ2-7, with D uncertain. Deletions cut 3 bases from V and 3 bases from J, with 10 bases between. The CDR3 spans 13 residues. Germline-derived CDR1 and CDR2 are SGHRS and YFSETQ. CDR3: CASSSLPNYEQYV. CDR3 in DNA: TGCGCCAGCAGCTCTTTGCCTAACTACGAGCAGTACGTC.

This clonotype has just a few counts. V gene TRBV27 combines with J gene TRBJ2-2, with 8 bases aligning to TRBD2. The CDR3 loop spans 17 amino acids. Germline CDR1 MNHEY, CDR2 SMNVEV (reference sequence). J was trimmed by 6 bases and V by 3 bases; bases with no gene match: 12. The CDR3 is CASSLWKGREGAGELFF. For the CDR3, the DNA is TGTGCCAGCAGTTTGTGGAAGGGACGGGAGGGTGCCGGGGAGCTGTTTTTT.

This clonotype appeared a few times. The chain links TRBV11-2 to TRBJ2-6, with 7 positions matching TRBD1. Germline CDR1 and CDR2: SGHAT and FQNNGV. The length of the CDR3 is 17 residues. J was trimmed by 2 bases and V by 6 bases; bases with no gene match: 10. The CDR3 coding sequence is TGTGCCAGCAGGAGACCGGGACAGAAACCTGGGGCCAACGTCCTGACTTTC. Translated: CASRRPGQKPGANVLTF.